This T cell receptor (beta chain) is drawn from a study of OX40 agonist ivuxolimab in advanced cancers. Study results and caveats: Among the nonresponders, some also had low normalized T-cell clonal expansion. Averaged across samples, CD8+ T cells carried more expanded clones than CD4+ did.

This clone came up once. The antigen is unknown. Germline-derived CDR1 and CDR2 are MNHNS and SASEGT. The germline V and J ends were trimmed by 1 base and 9 bases, with 10 bases remaining between them. The length of the CDR3 is 13 residues. The protocol was immunoSEQ multiplex PCR, while the TCRdb copy is restricted to in-frame clones and leaves out a portion. The sample has about 98,000 clones; about 92% are singletons. Sample: CD4+ or CD8+ T cells sorted from blood, taken in a trial of the OX40 agonist ivuxolimab. The source of this sequence is an adult with an advanced solid tumor such as melanoma, head and neck, liver or kidney cancer. The chain employs TRBV6-1 and TRBJ1-5, with D uncertain. CDR3 sequence (DNA): TGTGCCAGCAGTGAAGGCTTTGATCGGCCCCAGCATTTT. Translation: CASSEGFDRPQHF.